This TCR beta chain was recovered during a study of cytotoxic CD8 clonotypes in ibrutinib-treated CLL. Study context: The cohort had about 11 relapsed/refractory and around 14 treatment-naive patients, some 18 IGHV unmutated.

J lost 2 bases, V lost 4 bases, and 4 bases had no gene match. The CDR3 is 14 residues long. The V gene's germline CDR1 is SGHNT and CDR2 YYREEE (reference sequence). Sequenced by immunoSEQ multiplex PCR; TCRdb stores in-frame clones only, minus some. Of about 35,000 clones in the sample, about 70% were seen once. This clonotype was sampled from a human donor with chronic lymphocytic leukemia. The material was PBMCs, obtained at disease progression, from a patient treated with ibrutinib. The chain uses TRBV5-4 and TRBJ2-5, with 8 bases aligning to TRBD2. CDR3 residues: CASSQGLAQETQYF. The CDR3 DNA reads TGTGCCAGCAGCCAAGGACTAGCACAAGAGACCCAGTACTTC.